Listed below are T cell receptor beta chains from one sample, sequenced in a study of blood T cell repertoires in COVID-19. Clones were sequenced by immunoSEQ multiplex PCR, and TCRdb holds only the in-frame ones, with some missing. The table lists 85,000 to 120,000 clones, around 90% of them singletons, with roughly 4.5% in the top ten. Source material: peripheral blood. These receptors all stem from a young man with acute or convalescent COVID-19. Both conserved end residues are part of each CDR3. Fields, in order: J gene, V gene, D gene, clone size, CDR3 DNA, CDR3 protein. A D gene is named only where the DNA matches it firmly. Expanded clones get a size class; other rows say once, few or many, or leave the size out.

J gene: TRBJ2-1
V gene: TRBV7-2
D gene: TRBD2
clone size: few
CDR3 DNA: TGTGCCAGCAGCAATTCCGGGACTAGCGGATTATACAATGAGCAGTTCTTC
CDR3 protein: CASSNSGTSGLYNEQFF

J gene: TRBJ1-1
V gene: TRBV6-5
D gene: TRBD1
clone size: NA
CDR3 DNA: TGTGCCAGCAGTTACTCGGGGATGAGGGGGCCCACTGAAGCTTTCTTT
CDR3 protein: CASSYSGMRGPTEAFF

J gene: TRBJ1-2
V gene: TRBV5-6
D gene: TRBD1
clone size: NA
CDR3 DNA: TGTGCCAGCAGCCTAGGGGGTTTAGGGGGCGATTATGGCTACACCTTC
CDR3 protein: CASSLGGLGGDYGYTF

J gene: TRBJ2-7
V gene: TRBV5-1
D gene: NA
clone size: NA
CDR3 DNA: TGCGCCAGCAGCTTGGCAGTCACCTACGAGCAGTACTTC
CDR3 protein: CASSLAVTYEQYF

J gene: TRBJ1-1
V gene: TRBV6-6
D gene: NA
clone size: NA
CDR3 DNA: TGTGCCAGCAGTCTACAGGGTCGGTCTGACACTGAAGCTTTCTTT
CDR3 protein: CASSLQGRSDTEAFF

J gene: TRBJ2-2
V gene: TRBV4-1
D gene: NA
clone size: NA
CDR3 DNA: TGCGCCAGCAGCCAAGGAGTCGCCCAATCCGGGGAGCTGTTTTTT
CDR3 protein: CASSQGVAQSGELFF

J gene: TRBJ1-5
V gene: TRBV7-2
D gene: TRBD1
clone size: NA
CDR3 DNA: TGTGCCAGCAGCTTAAGCGCTGGACAGGCCAAAGGGACGCCCCAGCATTTT
CDR3 protein: CASSLSAGQAKGTPQHF

J gene: TRBJ1-6
V gene: TRBV5-4
D gene: TRBD1
clone size: NA
CDR3 DNA: TGTGCCAGCAGCTTGGACAGGGGGCGTGAGGATTCACCCCTCCACTTT
CDR3 protein: CASSLDRGREDSPLHF

J gene: TRBJ2-5
V gene: TRBV24-1
D gene: TRBD1
clone size: once
CDR3 DNA: TGTGCCACCAGTGACCCCAGGACAGGGGTAGAGACCCAGTACTTC
CDR3 protein: CATSDPRTGVETQYF

J gene: TRBJ2-3
V gene: TRBV27
D gene: NA
clone size: NA
CDR3 DNA: TGTGCCAGCAGATCCACTTCTAGATTACTTAGCACAGATACGCAGTATTTT
CDR3 protein: CASRSTSRLLSTDTQYF

J gene: TRBJ1-4
V gene: TRBV3-1/TRBV3-2
D gene: TRBD1
clone size: NA
CDR3 DNA: TGTGCCAGCAGCCAAGATGGGTGGGGACAGGGCACTAATGAAAAACTGTTTTTT
CDR3 protein: CASSQDGWGQGTNEKLFF

J gene: TRBJ2-1
V gene: TRBV24-1
D gene: TRBD2
clone size: NA
CDR3 DNA: TGTGCCACCAGTGATTTGGGACTAGCGGGAGATCGGAAGCAGTTCTTC
CDR3 protein: CATSDLGLAGDRKQFF

J gene: TRBJ1-2
V gene: TRBV5-6
D gene: TRBD1
clone size: once
CDR3 DNA: TGTGCCAGCACCCTCCAGGGACAGGGTTTAGCTAACTATGGCTACACCTTC
CDR3 protein: CASTLQGQGLANYGYTF

J gene: TRBJ2-1
V gene: TRBV19
D gene: TRBD2
clone size: NA
CDR3 DNA: TGTGCCAGTAGTATAGGGTGGACTAGCCCTTCTGCTCAGTTCTTC
CDR3 protein: CASSIGWTSPSAQFF

J gene: TRBJ2-3
V gene: TRBV11-3
D gene: TRBD1
clone size: NA
CDR3 DNA: TGTGCCAGCAGCACCCGACAGGGGAGCACAGATACGCAGTATTTT
CDR3 protein: CASSTRQGSTDTQYF

J gene: TRBJ1-5
V gene: TRBV6-5
D gene: NA
clone size: NA
CDR3 DNA: TGTGCCAGCAGTTACTCGTGGAGGGATCAGCCCCAGCATTTT
CDR3 protein: CASSYSWRDQPQHF

J gene: TRBJ2-7
V gene: TRBV18
D gene: TRBD1
clone size: NA
CDR3 DNA: TGTGCCAGCTCAGCAGGGACAGGGCCCTTCGGCGAGCAGTACTTC
CDR3 protein: CASSAGTGPFGEQYF

J gene: TRBJ1-1
V gene: TRBV20-1
D gene: NA
clone size: once
CDR3 DNA: TGCAGTGCTTATAGGATAAGCGGGGCTTTCTTT
CDR3 protein: CSAYRISGAFF

J gene: TRBJ1-3
V gene: TRBV9
D gene: TRBD1
clone size: NA
CDR3 DNA: TGTGCCAGCAGCCCGGGGACAGGGCATGGAAACACCATATATTTT
CDR3 protein: CASSPGTGHGNTIYF

J gene: TRBJ1-3
V gene: TRBV12-3/TRBV12-4
D gene: NA
clone size: once
CDR3 DNA: TGTGCCAGCAGTTTAGGACAGGGAAACACCATATATTTT
CDR3 protein: CASSLGQGNTIYF

J gene: TRBJ2-2
V gene: TRBV11-3
D gene: NA
clone size: NA
CDR3 DNA: TGTGCCAGCAGCCTTTCGGTAACCGGGGAGCTGTTTTTT
CDR3 protein: CASSLSVTGELFF

J gene: TRBJ2-3
V gene: TRBV19
D gene: TRBD2
clone size: NA
CDR3 DNA: TGTGCCAGTAGTCTTGGACTAGCCACAGATACGCAGTATTTT
CDR3 protein: CASSLGLATDTQYF

J gene: TRBJ2-1
V gene: TRBV10-3
D gene: TRBD2
clone size: NA
CDR3 DNA: TGTGCCATCAAGGTCGGACTAGCGGGGGGCAATGAGCAGTTCTTC
CDR3 protein: CAIKVGLAGGNEQFF

J gene: TRBJ1-1
V gene: TRBV12-3/TRBV12-4
D gene: NA
clone size: NA
CDR3 DNA: TGTGCCAGCAGATCAAGACAGGCTGAAGCTTTCTTT
CDR3 protein: CASRSRQAEAFF

J gene: TRBJ2-1
V gene: TRBV24-1
D gene: NA
clone size: NA
CDR3 DNA: TGTGCCACCAGTGACTCCGTCGACAGGCTTGTGCAGTTCTTC
CDR3 protein: CATSDSVDRLVQFF

J gene: TRBJ1-5
V gene: TRBV19
D gene: NA
clone size: NA
CDR3 DNA: TGTGCCAGTAGTATAAGTGAGGTAGGGCCCCAGCATTTT
CDR3 protein: CASSISEVGPQHF

J gene: TRBJ2-2
V gene: TRBV5-1
D gene: NA
clone size: NA
CDR3 DNA: TGCGCCAGCAGCTCCCCTACTAGCTTGGGTGGCACCGGGGAGCTGTTTTTT
CDR3 protein: CASSSPTSLGGTGELFF

J gene: TRBJ2-5
V gene: TRBV5-1
D gene: TRBD2
clone size: NA
CDR3 DNA: TGCGCCAGCTCGATTCGGACTAGCGAGATGGAGACCCAGTACTTC
CDR3 protein: CASSIRTSEMETQYF

J gene: TRBJ1-2
V gene: TRBV6-6
D gene: NA
clone size: once
CDR3 DNA: TGTGCCACCCAGGCGAACTATGGCTACACCTTC
CDR3 protein: CATQANYGYTF

J gene: TRBJ1-2
V gene: TRBV6-1
D gene: TRBD1
clone size: few
CDR3 DNA: TGTGCCAGCAGTGACCGGGACAGGGGTAACTATGGCTACACCTTC
CDR3 protein: CASSDRDRGNYGYTF

J gene: TRBJ2-1
V gene: TRBV5-1
D gene: NA
clone size: NA
CDR3 DNA: TGCGCCAGCAGCTTGCCGCGATCTCCCTTCAGGGATGAGCAGTTCTTC
CDR3 protein: CASSLPRSPFRDEQFF

J gene: TRBJ2-1
V gene: TRBV27
D gene: TRBD2
clone size: NA
CDR3 DNA: TGTGCCAGCAGTTCACTTCAGAGACTAGCGGGGGGGAGGAATGAGCAGTTCTTC
CDR3 protein: CASSSLQRLAGGRNEQFF

J gene: TRBJ2-4
V gene: TRBV5-1
D gene: TRBD2
clone size: NA
CDR3 DNA: TGCGCCAGCAGCTTGGATGGACTAGTAACAAACATTCAGTACTTC
CDR3 protein: CASSLDGLVTNIQYF

J gene: TRBJ1-5
V gene: TRBV7-9
D gene: NA
clone size: NA
CDR3 DNA: TGTGCCAGCAGCCCGAGCGGGAGCAATCAGCCCCAGCATTTT
CDR3 protein: CASSPSGSNQPQHF